The 20 T cell receptor beta chains listed next were all sequenced from one sample in a study of blood T cell repertoires in COVID-19. This table comes from immunoSEQ multiplex PCR, and its TCRdb copy is limited to in-frame clones, with some not included. The profile shows 130,000 or so clones, just under 85% of them singletons. The source material was peripheral blood. Every receptor here comes from a human donor in a cohort sampled during active COVID-19.

Here the CDR3 DNA reads TGTGCCAGCAGCGCAGCTTCGGGACAGGGTATTTACGAGCAGTACTTC. It specifies CASSAASGQGIYEQYF. This chain connects TRBV7-9 to TRBJ2-7, with TRBD1 matching 9 bases. Losses at the gene ends were 5 bases for V and 4 bases for J; bases not matched to a gene: 12. The CDR3 runs to 16 residues. The V gene's germline CDR1 is SEHNR and CDR2 FQNEAQ (reference sequence).

The chain links TRBV2 to TRBJ2-1; a possible D gene is TRBD1 (6 bases). Germline V CDR1 and CDR2: SNHLY, FYNNEI. The CDR3 runs 16 residues. V shed 3 bases and J shed 0 bases, with 12 bases lying between them. CDR3 sequence reads: CASSENTGSSYNEQFF. The CDR3, as DNA: TGTGCCAGCAGTGAGAATACAGGGAGCTCCTACAATGAGCAGTTCTTC.

The genes are TRBV2 and TRBJ1-2; D possibly corresponds to TRBD1 (5 bases). V was trimmed by 11 bases and J by 8 bases, leaving 18 bases between them. The CDR3 has 12 residues. From germline, CDR1 is SNHLY and CDR2 FYNNEI. The CDR3 sequence: CARKGEKGGYTF. DNA for the CDR3: TGTGCCCGTAAAGGGGAAAAGGGCGGCTACACCTTC.

The rearrangement joins TRBV6-6 to TRBJ2-7; D remains unclear. Deletions cut 7 bases from V and 0 bases from J, with 13 bases between. Germline V gene data show CDR1 as MNHNY and CDR2 as SVGAGI (reference sequence). CDR3 length: 14 amino acids. For the CDR3, the DNA is TGTGCCAGCACCCCGTCCGGTAGCTCCTACGAGCAGTACTTC. Translation gives CASTPSGSSYEQYF.

The chain has TRBV12-2 and TRBJ2-1; TRBD2 is taken as the D call from the table, unchecked against the DNA. TRBV12-2 is annotated as a pseudogene. The CDR3 is 14 residues long. The CDR3 loop is CASRPDGTYNEQFF. The CDR3 DNA reads TGTGCAAGTCGCCCAGACGGGACTTACAATGAGCAGTTCTTC.

The chain links TRBV7-9 to TRBJ2-2, with TRBD2 matching over 7 bases. V lost 2 bases to trimming and J lost 4 bases; unmatched junction nucleotides: 7. The CDR3 sequence is 16 residues long. Looked up from germline, CDR1 is SEHNR and CDR2 is FQNEAQ (reference sequence). The CDR3 nucleotides read TGTGCCAGCAGCTTATTACTAGCGAGGAGCACCGGGGAGCTGTTTTTT. Translating gives CASSLLLARSTGELFF. The complete variable domain, with remaining parts taken from reference TRBV7-9 and TRBJ2-2, reads DTGVSQNPRHKITKRGQNVTFRCDPISEHNRLYWYRQTLGQGPEFLTYFQNEAQLEKSRLLSDRFSAERPKGSFSTLEIQRTEQGDSAMYLCASSLLLARSTGELFFGEGSRLTVL.

The chain links TRBV10-2 to TRBJ2-5; 11 nucleotides agree with TRBD2. This CDR3 is 17 amino acids long. J lost 7 bases, V lost 2 bases, and 12 bases had no gene match. Germline CDR1 reads WSHSY; CDR2 reads SAAADI. The CDR3 DNA reads TGCGCCAGCAGTGAGCCGGTGACTAGCGGGGACGTAGGGACCCAGTACTTC. This encodes CASSEPVTSGDVGTQYF.

The rearrangement joins TRBV29-1 to TRBJ2-1; 8 nucleotides line up with TRBD2. Trimming removed 8 bases from V and 0 bases from J; junction bases left unmatched: 9. Germline lookup yields CDR1 SQVTM and CDR2 ANQGSEA. This CDR3 spans 15 amino acids. Here the CDR3 reads CSTRLASRSYNEQFF. The CDR3 DNA reads TGCAGCACCAGACTAGCGAGCCGCTCCTACAATGAGCAGTTCTTC.

The chain uses TRBV5-1 and TRBJ1-2, with 9 bases fitting TRBD1. The V gene end was trimmed by 4 bases and the J gene end by 4 bases; junction bases not matched to a gene: 5. The CDR3 loop spans 14 amino acids. The germline CDR1 and CDR2 sequences are SGHRS and YFSETQ. In DNA form, the CDR3 reads TGCGCCAGCAGCATAGTGACAGGGGGCTATGGCTACACCTTC. Amino acid sequence: CASSIVTGGYGYTF.

CDR3 in amino acids: CAWSVAGNQPQHF. CDR3 sequence (DNA): TGTGCCTGGAGTGTGGCGGGGAATCAGCCCCAGCATTTT. The chain carries TRBV30 and TRBJ1-5; D ambiguous. V lost 0 bases and J lost 4, with 7 bases in between. The germline gives CDR1 GTSNPN, CDR2 SVGIG (reference sequence). This CDR3 comprises 13 residues. The complete variable domain, with remaining parts taken from reference TRBV30 and TRBJ1-5, reads SQTIHQWPATLVQPVGSPLSLECTVEGTSNPNLYWYRQAAGRGLQLLFYSVGIGQISSEVPQNLSASRPQDRQFILSSKKLLLSDSGFYLCAWSVAGNQPQHFGDGTRLSIL.

The chain joins TRBV5-6 to TRBJ2-7; 8 bases agree with TRBD1. Germline V gene data show CDR1 as SGHDT and CDR2 as YYEEEE. The CDR3 runs 14 residues. V lost 1 base, J lost 4 bases, and 4 bases stayed unmatched. CDR3 nucleotide sequence: TGTGCCAGCAGCTTGACAGGGGGAACATACGAGCAGTACTTC. Amino acid sequence: CASSLTGGTYEQYF. Looking up the rest from reference TRBV5-6 and TRBJ2-7 gives the full variable domain: DAGVTQSPTHLIKTRGQQVTLRCSPKSGHDTVSWYQQALGQGPQFIFQYYEEEERQRGNFPDRFSGHQFPNYSSELNVNALLLGDSALYLCASSLTGGTYEQYFGPGTRLTVT.

The genes are TRBV11-3 and TRBJ2-5, with 7 bases fitting TRBD1. This CDR3 is 15 amino acids long. The ends lost 1 base at V and 2 bases at J; junction bases unmatched: 4. Germline lookup yields CDR1 SGHNT and CDR2 YENEEA. Here the CDR3 DNA reads TGTGCCAGCAGCTTAGGGGGGACAGCTCAAGAGACCCAGTACTTC. As protein: CASSLGGTAQETQYF.

CDR3 DNA sequence: TGTGCCAGCAGCTTACAGGGCGGGGGAAGTATCGGCCAAGAGACCCAGTACTTC. It translates to CASSLQGGGSIGQETQYF. The chain joins TRBV11-2 to TRBJ2-5, with 7 bases lining up with TRBD2. The CDR3 length is 18 residues. With 2 bases clipped from V and 1 base from J, the junction kept 13 bases outside the gene matches. Germline CDR1 and CDR2: SGHAT and FQNNGV.

V gene TRBV18 combines with J gene TRBJ2-3; 7 positions match TRBD2. V lost 3 bases to trimming and J lost 2 bases; unmatched junction nucleotides: 14. The CDR3 sequence is 18 residues long. Germline V gene lookup returns CDR1 KGHSH and CDR2 LQKENI. The CDR3 sequence is CASSPKLSGTITTDTQYF. The CDR3 bases are TGTGCCAGCTCACCTAAACTTTCCGGGACTATCACCACAGATACGCAGTATTTT.

The J gene is TRBJ1-5, the V gene TRBV4-1, with 8 bases fitting TRBD1. This CDR3 spans 18 amino acids. CDR1 is MGHRA, CDR2 YSYEKL, per germline. Unmatched junction bases numbered 8, after V lost 1 base and J lost 0 bases. CDR3 DNA: TGCGCCAGCAGCCAAGTCGAGCGACAGGGGCGTAGCAATCAGCCCCAGCATTTT. This encodes CASSQVERQGRSNQPQHF.

V gene TRBV28 combines with J gene TRBJ2-1; no clear D. Looked up from germline, CDR1 is MDHEN and CDR2 is SYDVKM. V lost 5 bases and J 4 bases, leaving 15 bases between the germline ends. The CDR3 runs to 15 residues. The CDR3 is CASSRAGDYYNEQFF. In nucleotides, the CDR3 is TGTGCCAGCAGTCGTGCTGGAGATTATTACAATGAGCAGTTCTTC.

The chain employs TRBV7-5 and TRBJ1-2. TRBV7-5 corresponds to a pseudogene. CDR3 length equals 16 residues. The CDR3 DNA reads as TGTGCCAGAAGCCCGCGAAACGACGGGGGTAACTATGGCTACACCTTC. As protein: CARSPRNDGGNYGYTF.

The V gene is TRBV19, the J gene TRBJ2-1, with D perhaps TRBD1 (7 bases). This CDR3 is 15 amino acids long. V was shortened by 6 bases and J by 3 bases, with 15 bases between the two germline ends. Germline CDR1 reads LNHDA; CDR2 reads SQIVND (reference sequence). This CDR3 reads CASSQGDFLYNEQFF. The CDR3 DNA follows: TGTGCCAGTAGCCAGGGGGACTTTCTCTACAATGAGCAGTTCTTC.

This chain uses TRBV9 with TRBJ2-3; a weak D match, TRBD1 (5 bases). Per the germline V gene, CDR1 is SGDLS and CDR2 is YYNGEE. V was shortened by 1 base and J by 1 base, with 13 bases between the two germline ends. The CDR3 runs to 16 residues. CDR3 loop: CASSVTGSGGTDTQYF. In nucleotides, the CDR3 is TGTGCCAGCAGCGTAACAGGTTCGGGTGGCACAGATACGCAGTATTTT. The full variable domain, completed using reference TRBV9 and TRBJ2-3, is DSGVTQTPKHLITATGQRVTLRCSPRSGDLSVYWYQQSLDQGLQFLIQYYNGEERAKGNILERFSAQQFPDLHSELNLSSLELGDSALYFCASSVTGSGGTDTQYFGPGTRLTVL.

The J gene is TRBJ2-3, the V gene TRBV6-5; no clear D. V dropped 8 bases and J dropped 2 bases, with 11 bases sitting between them. This CDR3 is built from 13 residues. Germline CDR1 MNHEY, CDR2 SVGAGI. Here the CDR3 reads CASRRRNTDTQYF. The CDR3 DNA reads TGTGCCAGCCGACGCAGGAACACAGATACGCAGTATTTT.